A selection of T cell receptor beta chains follows, all from one sample in a study of blood T cells in healthy people across ages. Each CDR3 protein is one row after TCRdb ran MiXCR on the 5' RACE reads. In the table there are about 940,000 distinct CDR3 sequences, 40% to 60% of which are singletons. Material: blood. These receptors were collected from a man aged 25-45 years in good health. CDR3s include the opening cysteine and the closing phenylalanine or tryptophan. D genes are given only for firm matches. Size values are once, few and many counts, or a class for expanded clones, and some rows have none.

V gene	clone size	J gene	D gene	CDR3 protein	CDR3 DNA
TRBV20-1	NA	TRBJ2-5	TRBD1	CSAEGASDQETQYF	TGCAGTGCCGAGGGGGCATCCGATCAAGAGACCCAGTACTTC
TRBV10-3	many	TRBJ2-7	NA	CAISEITGTPTYEQYF	TGTGCCATCAGTGAGATTACCGGGACCCCAACCTACGAGCAGTACTTC
TRBV4-3	NA	TRBJ2-3	TRBD1	CASSQDRGGQGAYHSDTQYF	TGCGCCAGCAGCCAAGATCGTGGAGGGCAGGGGGCGTATCATTCAGATACGCAGTATTTT
TRBV20-1	NA	TRBJ2-5	NA	CSARDRRGAQYF	TGCAGTGCTAGAGATCGGAGGGGGGCCCAGTACTTC
TRBV4-1	NA	TRBJ2-7	TRBD1	CASSRPRQGLYEQYF	TGCGCCAGCAGCCGACCGAGACAGGGTCTCTACGAGCAGTACTTC
TRBV24-1	many	TRBJ2-5	TRBD2	CATSTSGGPQETQYF	TGTGCCACCAGTACTAGCGGGGGGCCCCAAGAGACCCAGTACTTC
TRBV20-1	few	TRBJ2-1	NA	CSANTVEGGEQFF	TGCAGTGCTAACACGGTAGAGGGGGGGGAGCAGTTCTTC
TRBV6-1	few	TRBJ2-5	NA	CASSARPGRETQYF	TGTGCCAGCAGTGCGAGGCCAGGGAGAGAGACCCAGTACTTC
TRBV4-3	NA	TRBJ2-1	TRBD2	CASSQDLERGHYNEQFF	TGCGCCAGCAGCCAAGATCTCGAGCGGGGTCATTACAATGAGCAGTTCTTC
TRBV7-2	NA	TRBJ2-5	NA	CASRPYGGQETQYF	TGTGCCAGCAGACCTTATGGGGGGCAAGAGACCCAGTACTTC
TRBV4-1	NA	TRBJ2-1	NA	CASSHASRTILAKHNEQFF	TGCGCCAGCAGCCACGCCTCAAGAACGATCCTAGCGAAACACAATGAGCAGTTCTTC
TRBV27	NA	TRBJ1-2	TRBD1	CASAAGTGGGYTF	TGTGCCAGCGCCGCCGGGACAGGGGGTGGCTACACCTTC
TRBV28	NA	TRBJ1-5	NA	CASSPAGGTNQPQHF	TGTGCCAGCAGCCCCGCGGGGGGAACCAATCAGCCCCAGCATTTT
TRBV27	few	TRBJ2-7	TRBD1	CASSLVFGQGAYEQYF	TGTGCCAGCAGTTTAGTTTTCGGACAGGGGGCCTACGAGCAGTACTTC
TRBV9	few	TRBJ2-3	NA	CASSVGQAADTQYF	TGTGCCAGCAGCGTAGGACAGGCAGCAGATACGCAGTATTTT
TRBV12-3/TRBV12-4	NA	TRBJ2-5	NA	CAGSFRPQETQYF	TGTGCCGGCAGTTTTCGCCCTCAAGAGACCCAGTACTTC
TRBV7-2	NA	TRBJ2-1	NA	CASSLGGETYNEQFF	TGTGCCAGCAGCTTGGGGGGCGAAACCTACAATGAGCAGTTCTTC
TRBV12-3/TRBV12-4	NA	TRBJ2-7	NA	CASSFWGKSYEQYF	TGTGCCAGCAGCTTCTGGGGAAAAAGCTACGAGCAGTACTTC
TRBV20-1	few	TRBJ1-1	NA	CSAREGIEAEAFF	TGCAGTGCTAGAGAGGGAATAGAGGCTGAAGCTTTCTTT
TRBV7-2	once	TRBJ2-2	NA	CASSLMGRGTGELFF	TGTGCCAGCAGCCTGATGGGGAGGGGGACCGGGGAGCTGTTTTTT
TRBV9	NA	TRBJ2-1	TRBD2	CASSGSGGAQGEQFF	TGTGCCAGCAGCGGTAGCGGGGGGGCCCAGGGTGAGCAGTTCTTC
TRBV11-3	few	TRBJ2-3	TRBD2	CASSFLASGSTDTQYF	TGTGCCAGCAGCTTTTTGGCTAGCGGAAGCACAGATACGCAGTATTTT
TRBV6-6	NA	TRBJ2-3	TRBD2	CASSGTSPLLDF	TGTGCCAGCAGCGGGACTAGCCCACTTTTGGATTTT
TRBV5-4	NA	TRBJ2-1	TRBD2	CASSPGGGASYNEQFF	TGTGCCAGCAGCCCGGGCGGGGGGGCCTCCTACAATGAGCAGTTCTTC
TRBV7-2	NA	TRBJ2-1	NA	CASSPSSSYNEQFF	TGTGCCAGCAGCCCCTCCAGCTCCTACAATGAGCAGTTCTTC
TRBV7-2	NA	TRBJ1-1	NA	CASSLGAGYEAFF	TGTGCCAGCAGCTTAGGAGCGGGGTACGAAGCTTTCTTT
TRBV20-1	NA	TRBJ1-1	TRBD1	CSASIQPGGQEAFF	TGCAGTGCTAGCATCCAACCAGGGGGCCAAGAAGCTTTCTTT
TRBV28	NA	TRBJ2-7	NA	CASSSEGANSYEQYF	TGTGCCAGCAGTTCGGAGGGGGCTAACTCCTACGAGCAGTACTTC